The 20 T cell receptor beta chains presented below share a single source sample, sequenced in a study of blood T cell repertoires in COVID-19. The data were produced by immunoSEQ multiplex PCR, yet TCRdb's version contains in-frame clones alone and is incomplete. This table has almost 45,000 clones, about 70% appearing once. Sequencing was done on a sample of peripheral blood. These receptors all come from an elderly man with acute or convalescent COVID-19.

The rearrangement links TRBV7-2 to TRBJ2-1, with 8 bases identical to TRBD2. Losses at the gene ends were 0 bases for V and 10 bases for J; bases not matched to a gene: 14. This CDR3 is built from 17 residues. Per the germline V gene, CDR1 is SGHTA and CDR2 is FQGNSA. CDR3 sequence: CASSLAGSGSTKGEQFF. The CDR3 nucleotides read TGTGCCAGCAGCTTAGCGGGGAGCGGGAGTACGAAGGGGGAGCAGTTCTTC.

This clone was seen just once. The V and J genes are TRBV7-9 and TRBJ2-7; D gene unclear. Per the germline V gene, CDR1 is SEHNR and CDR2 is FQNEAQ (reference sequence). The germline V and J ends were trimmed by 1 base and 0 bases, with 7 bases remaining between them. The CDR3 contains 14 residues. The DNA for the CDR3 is TGTGCCAGCAGCTTAGTAACTGACTCCTACGAGCAGTACTTC. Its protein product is CASSLVTDSYEQYF.

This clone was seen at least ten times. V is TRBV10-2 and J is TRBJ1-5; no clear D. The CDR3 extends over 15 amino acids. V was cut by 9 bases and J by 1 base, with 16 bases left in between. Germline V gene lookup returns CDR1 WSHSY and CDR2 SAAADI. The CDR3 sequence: CASSFGTLSNQPQHF. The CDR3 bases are TGCGCCAGTTCCTTCGGAACACTAAGCAATCAGCCCCAGCATTTT.

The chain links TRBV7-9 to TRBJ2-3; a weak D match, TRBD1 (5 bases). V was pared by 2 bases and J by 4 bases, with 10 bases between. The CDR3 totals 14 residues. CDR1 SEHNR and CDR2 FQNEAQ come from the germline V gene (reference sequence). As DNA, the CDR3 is TGTGCCAGCAGCTTAAGGGGATCTTCAGATACGCAGTATTTT. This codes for CASSLRGSSDTQYF.

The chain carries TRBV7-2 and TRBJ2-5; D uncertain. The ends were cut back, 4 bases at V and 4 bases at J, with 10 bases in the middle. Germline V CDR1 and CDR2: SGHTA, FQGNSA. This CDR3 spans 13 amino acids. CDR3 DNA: TGTGCCAGCAGCTCGAGCACTCGAGAGACCCAGTACTTC. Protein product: CASSSSTRETQYF.

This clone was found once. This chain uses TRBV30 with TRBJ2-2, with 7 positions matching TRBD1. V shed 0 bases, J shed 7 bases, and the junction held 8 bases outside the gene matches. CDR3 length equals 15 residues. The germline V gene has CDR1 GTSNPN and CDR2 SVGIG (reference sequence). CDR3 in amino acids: CAWSVLDRRHGELFF. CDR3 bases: TGTGCCTGGAGTGTACTGGACAGGAGGCACGGGGAGCTGTTTTTT.

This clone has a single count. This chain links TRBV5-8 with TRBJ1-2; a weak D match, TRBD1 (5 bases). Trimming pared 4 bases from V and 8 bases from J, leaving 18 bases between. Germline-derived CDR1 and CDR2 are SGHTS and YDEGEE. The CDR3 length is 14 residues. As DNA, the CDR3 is TGTGCCAGCAGCCAGGGTCCGTACGAAGGGGGCTACACCTTC. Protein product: CASSQGPYEGGYTF.

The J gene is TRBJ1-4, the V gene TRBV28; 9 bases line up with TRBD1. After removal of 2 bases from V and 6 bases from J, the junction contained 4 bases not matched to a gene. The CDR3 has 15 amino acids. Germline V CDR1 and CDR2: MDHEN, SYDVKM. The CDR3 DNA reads TGTGCCAGCAGTTTAGGGGGACAGGGACATGAAAAACTGTTTTTT. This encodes CASSLGGQGHEKLFF.

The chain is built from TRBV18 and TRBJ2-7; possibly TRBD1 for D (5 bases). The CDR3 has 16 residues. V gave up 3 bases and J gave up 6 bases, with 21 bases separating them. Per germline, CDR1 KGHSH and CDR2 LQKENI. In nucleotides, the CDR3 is TGTGCCAGCTCACCCGCGGCCCCAGGGATTATGGGCGAGCAGTACTTC. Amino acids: CASSPAAPGIMGEQYF.

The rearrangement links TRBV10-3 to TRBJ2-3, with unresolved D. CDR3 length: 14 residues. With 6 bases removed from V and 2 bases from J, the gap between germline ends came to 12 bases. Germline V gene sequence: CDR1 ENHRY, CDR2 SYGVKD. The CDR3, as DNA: TGTGCCATCAGCAGAGAGCGAAACACAGATACGCAGTATTTT. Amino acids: CAISRERNTDTQYF.

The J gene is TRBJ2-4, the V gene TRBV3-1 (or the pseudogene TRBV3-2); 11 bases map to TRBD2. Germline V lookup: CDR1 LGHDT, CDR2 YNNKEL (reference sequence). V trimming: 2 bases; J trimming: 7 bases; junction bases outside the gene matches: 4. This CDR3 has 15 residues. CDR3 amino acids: CASSQPVAGGNIQYF. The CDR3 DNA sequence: TGTGCCAGCAGCCAACCAGTAGCGGGAGGGAACATTCAGTACTTC.

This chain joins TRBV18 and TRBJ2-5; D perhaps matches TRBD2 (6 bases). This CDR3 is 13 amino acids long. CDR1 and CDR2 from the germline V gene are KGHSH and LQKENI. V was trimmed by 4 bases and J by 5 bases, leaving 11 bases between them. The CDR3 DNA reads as TGTGCCAGCTCACTCGGGAGAGCGGAGACCCAGTACTTC. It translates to CASSLGRAETQYF.

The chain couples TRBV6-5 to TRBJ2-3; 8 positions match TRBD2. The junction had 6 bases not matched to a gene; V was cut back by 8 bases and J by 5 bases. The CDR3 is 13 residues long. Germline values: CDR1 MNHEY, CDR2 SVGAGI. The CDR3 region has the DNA TGTGCCAGCTATAGCGGGATTGGAGATACGCAGTATTTT. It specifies CASYSGIGDTQYF.

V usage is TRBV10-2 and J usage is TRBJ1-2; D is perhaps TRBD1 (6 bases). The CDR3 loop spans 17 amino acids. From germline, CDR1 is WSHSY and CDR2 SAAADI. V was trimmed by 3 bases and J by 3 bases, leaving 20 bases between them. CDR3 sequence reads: CASSDSETGSRYYGYTF. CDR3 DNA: TGCGCCAGCAGTGACTCGGAAACAGGGAGTCGATACTATGGCTACACCTTC.

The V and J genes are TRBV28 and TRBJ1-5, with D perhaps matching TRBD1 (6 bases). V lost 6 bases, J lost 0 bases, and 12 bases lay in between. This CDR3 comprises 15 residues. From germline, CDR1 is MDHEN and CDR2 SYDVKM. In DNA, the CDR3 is TGTGCCAGCAGGGGGACACCTTATAGCAATCAGCCCCAGCATTTT. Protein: CASRGTPYSNQPQHF.

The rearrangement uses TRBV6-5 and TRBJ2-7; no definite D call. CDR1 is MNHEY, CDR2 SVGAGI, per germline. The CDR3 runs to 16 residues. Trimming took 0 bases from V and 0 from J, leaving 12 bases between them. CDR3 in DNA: TGTGCCAGCAGTTACTCGCAACAGTCAAGCTCCTACGAGCAGTACTTC. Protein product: CASSYSQQSSSYEQYF.

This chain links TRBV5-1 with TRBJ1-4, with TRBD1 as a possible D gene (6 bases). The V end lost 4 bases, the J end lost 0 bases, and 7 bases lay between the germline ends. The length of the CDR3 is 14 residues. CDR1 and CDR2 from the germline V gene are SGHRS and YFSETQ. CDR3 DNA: TGCGCCAGCAGCCGGACAGCAACTAATGAAAAACTGTTTTTT. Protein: CASSRTATNEKLFF.

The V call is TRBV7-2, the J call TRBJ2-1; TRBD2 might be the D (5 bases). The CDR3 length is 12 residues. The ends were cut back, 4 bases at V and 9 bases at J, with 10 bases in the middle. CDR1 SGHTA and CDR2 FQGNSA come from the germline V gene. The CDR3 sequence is CASSSLSVEQFF. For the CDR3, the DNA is TGTGCCAGCAGCTCTCTTAGCGTTGAGCAGTTCTTC.

The CDR3 DNA reads as TGTGCCAGCTCACCGATAGCGGGAGAAGGCAATGAGCAGTTCTTC. Translated, it gives CASSPIAGEGNEQFF. The V gene is TRBV18, the J gene TRBJ2-1; TRBD2 matches at 9 bases. CDR3 size: 15 residues. The germline V gene encodes CDR1 KGHSH and CDR2 LQKENI. V dropped 3 bases and J dropped 6; count of bases not matched to a gene: 6.

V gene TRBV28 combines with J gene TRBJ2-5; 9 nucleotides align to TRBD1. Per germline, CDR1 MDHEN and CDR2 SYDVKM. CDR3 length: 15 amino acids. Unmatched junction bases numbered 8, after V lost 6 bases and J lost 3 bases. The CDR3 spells CASRGQGRMEETQYF. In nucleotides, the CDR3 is TGTGCCAGCAGGGGACAGGGTAGAATGGAAGAGACCCAGTACTTC.